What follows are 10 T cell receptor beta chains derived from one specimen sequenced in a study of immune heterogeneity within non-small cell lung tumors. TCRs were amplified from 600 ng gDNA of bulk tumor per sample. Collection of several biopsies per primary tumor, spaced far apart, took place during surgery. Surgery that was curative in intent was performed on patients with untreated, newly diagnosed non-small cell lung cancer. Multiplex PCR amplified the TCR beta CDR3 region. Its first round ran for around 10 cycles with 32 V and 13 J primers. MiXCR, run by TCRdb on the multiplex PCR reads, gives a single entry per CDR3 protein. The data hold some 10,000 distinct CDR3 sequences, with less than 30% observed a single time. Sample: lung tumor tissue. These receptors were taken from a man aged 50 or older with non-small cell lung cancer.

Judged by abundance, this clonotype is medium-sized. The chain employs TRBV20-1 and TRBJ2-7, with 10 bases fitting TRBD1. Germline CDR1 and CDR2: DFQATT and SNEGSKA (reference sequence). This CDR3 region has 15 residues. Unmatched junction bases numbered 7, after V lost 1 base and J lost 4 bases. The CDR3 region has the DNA TGCAGTGCTAGAGGGGACAGGGGAGTCCCTTACGAGCAGTACTTC. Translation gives CSARGDRGVPYEQYF.

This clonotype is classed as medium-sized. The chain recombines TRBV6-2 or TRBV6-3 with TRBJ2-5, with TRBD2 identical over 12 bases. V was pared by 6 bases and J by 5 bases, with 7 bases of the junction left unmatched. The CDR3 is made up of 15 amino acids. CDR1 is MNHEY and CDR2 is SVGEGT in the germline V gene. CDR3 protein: CASSMTSGRVETQYF. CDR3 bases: TGTGCCAGCAGCATGACTAGCGGGAGAGTGGAGACCCAGTACTTC.

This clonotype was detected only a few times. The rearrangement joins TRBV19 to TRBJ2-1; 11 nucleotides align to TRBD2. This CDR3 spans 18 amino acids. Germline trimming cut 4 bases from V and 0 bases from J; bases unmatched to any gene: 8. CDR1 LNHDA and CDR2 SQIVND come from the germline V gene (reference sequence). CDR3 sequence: CASSTISGGASSYNEQFF. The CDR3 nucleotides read TGTGCCAGTAGTACCATTAGCGGGGGGGCGAGCTCCTACAATGAGCAGTTCTTC. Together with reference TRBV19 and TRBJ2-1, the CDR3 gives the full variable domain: DGGITQSPKYLFRKEGQNVTLSCEQNLNHDAMYWYRQDPGQGLRLIYYSQIVNDFQKGDIAEGYSVSREKKESFPLTVTSAQKNPTAFYLCASSTISGGASSYNEQFFGPGTRLTVL.

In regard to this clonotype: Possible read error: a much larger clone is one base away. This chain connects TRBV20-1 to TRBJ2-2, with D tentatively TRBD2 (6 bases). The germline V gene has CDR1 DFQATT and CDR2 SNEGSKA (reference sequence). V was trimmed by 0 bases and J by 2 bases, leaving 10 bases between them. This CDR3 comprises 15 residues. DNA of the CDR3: TGCAGTGCTAGAGATAGGGAGGCTAACACCGGGGAGCTGTTTTTT. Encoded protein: CSARDREANTGELFF.

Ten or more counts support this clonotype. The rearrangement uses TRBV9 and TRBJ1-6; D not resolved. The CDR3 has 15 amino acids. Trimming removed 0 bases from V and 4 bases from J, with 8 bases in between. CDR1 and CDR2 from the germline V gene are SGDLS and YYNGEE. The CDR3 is CASSVAASYNSPLHF. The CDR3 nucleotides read TGTGCCAGCAGCGTAGCGGCAAGTTATAATTCACCCCTCCACTTT.

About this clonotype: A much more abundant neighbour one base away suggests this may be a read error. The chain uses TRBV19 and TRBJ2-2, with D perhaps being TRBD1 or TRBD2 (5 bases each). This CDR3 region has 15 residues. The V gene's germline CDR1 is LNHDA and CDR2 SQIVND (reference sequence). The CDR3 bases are TGTCCCAGTAGTTCGGCGCAGGGACGGACCGGGGAGCTGTTTTTT. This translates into CPSSSAQGRTGELFF. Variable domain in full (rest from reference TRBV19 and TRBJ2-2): DGGITQSPKYLFRKEGQNVTLSCEQNLNHDAMYWYRQDPGQGLRLIYYSQIVNDFQKGDIAEGYSVSREKKESFPLTVTSAQKNPTAFYLCPSSSAQGRTGELFFGEGSRLTVL.

The CDR3 protein is CVSNRDTLQETQYF. The CDR3 bases are TGTGTCAGTAACAGGGATACGCTACAAGAGACCCAGTACTTC. The chain recombines TRBV28 with TRBJ2-5, with TRBD1 as a possible D gene (6 bases). The CDR3 has 14 residues. Germline V gene sequence: CDR1 MDHEN, CDR2 SYDVKM.

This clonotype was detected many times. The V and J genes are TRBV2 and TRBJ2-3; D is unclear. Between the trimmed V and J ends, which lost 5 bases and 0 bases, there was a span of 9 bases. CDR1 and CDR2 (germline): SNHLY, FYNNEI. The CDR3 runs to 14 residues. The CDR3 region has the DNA TGTGCCAGCAGTCCAGAGCTTAGCACAGATACGCAGTATTTT. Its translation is CASSPELSTDTQYF.

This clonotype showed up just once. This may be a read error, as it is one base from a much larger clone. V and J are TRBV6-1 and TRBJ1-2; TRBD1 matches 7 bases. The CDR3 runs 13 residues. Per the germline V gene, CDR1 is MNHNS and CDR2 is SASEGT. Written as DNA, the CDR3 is TGTGCCATCAGTGAGGGACAGAACTATGGCTACACCTTC. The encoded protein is CAISEGQNYGYTF.

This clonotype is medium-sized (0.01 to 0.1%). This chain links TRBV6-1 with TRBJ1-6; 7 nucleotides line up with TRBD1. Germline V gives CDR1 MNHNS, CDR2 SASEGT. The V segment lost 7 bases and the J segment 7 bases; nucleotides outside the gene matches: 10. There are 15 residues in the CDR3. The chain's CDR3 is CASKIAGTENSPLHF. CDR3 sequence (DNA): TGTGCCAGCAAAATTGCCGGGACAGAGAATTCACCCCTCCACTTT.